This TCR beta chain was found in a study of post-analysis software for immune sequencing data (dated by TCRdb to the mid-2010s). Regarding the complete study: Disease courses on record covered relapsing-remitting, secondary progressive and progressive-relapsing multiple sclerosis, though some patients had no subtype annotation. The patient repertoires were compared against around eleven previously published healthy control repertoires obtained from donors aged roughly 6 to 25 years. A subset of samples was prepared in parallel using single-end sample barcoding, then pooled and co-amplified after Illumina adapter ligation. General conclusions and limits of the study: The control group was slightly older than the multiple sclerosis patient group. Normalized Chao1 diversity was significantly lower in multiple sclerosis patients than controls, suggesting substantial peripheral T-cell clonal expansion. Patients showed significantly higher frequencies than controls for several TRBV segments, among them TRBV5-6, TRBV5-1 and TRBV20-1. Direct clustering with F measure revealed strong co-clustering of samples prepared in the same batch, which led to a batch-effect correction.

The CDR3 goes from the cysteine to the phenylalanine over 12 residues. CDR3 DNA only is kept here, 36 bases in frame from base 1. Reading the germline V gene gives CDR1 WSHSY and CDR2 SAAADI. Deletion took 10 bases off V and 0 bases off J, with a span of 9 bases between the germline ends. The library was generated by PCR. The listed sequencing device is Illumina HiSeq 2500. To reduce PCR and sequencing biases, unique molecular identifiers were incorporated into the TCR beta cDNA libraries. Per 1 to 10 million input T cells, approximately 500,000 cDNA molecules were obtained, such that each molecule approximated one T cell. The patient libraries were prepared and sequenced using the same protocol as the earlier healthy control dataset. Samples belonging to the same batch were prepared together, multiplexed and sequenced on a shared HiSeq lane. On the study's bioinformatics: Raw barcoded reads were processed with MIGEC, and single-read molecular identifier groups were discarded before consensus assembly and CDR3 extraction. VDJtools was used for post-analysis of the clonotype tables, and diversity was normalized by down-sampling every dataset to the size of the smallest sample. Repertoire overlap clustering matched CDR3 amino acid but not nucleotide sequences to correct batch-related cross-sample contamination. The public reads were reprocessed in TCRdb via fastp at Q25 and MiXCR, keeping in-frame beta chains. One record per CDR3 amino acid sequence lists the most common genes and DNA. Clone size and V and J calls follow TCRdb, not the original study. Recorded for this sample are approximately 690,000 distinct CDR3 sequences; 55% to 60% of them occurred a single time. Clones ranked in the top ten supply about 10% of the sample.

To demonstrate the VDJtools post-analysis software, TCR beta repertoires were profiled from the peripheral blood of about 13 young patients with multiple sclerosis. The multiple sclerosis patients were children and adolescents ranging in age from roughly 6 to 15 years. With regard to this clonotype: The antigen it binds to is not known. Base qualities are missing; no much larger clone stands one base away.

The rearranged chain carries TRBV10-2 and TRBJ1-2, and TRBD1 may be the D gene, going by 6 matching bases. This clonotype was sampled from a girl under 10 years old with multiple sclerosis. The specimen was blood. CDR3 reads: CATQGANYGYTF. The DNA sequence is given as TGCGCCACACAGGGTGCTAACTATGGCTACACCTTC.